The 32 T cell receptor beta chains in this list originate from one sample, sequenced in a study of blood T cell repertoires in COVID-19. Assay used: immunoSEQ multiplex PCR; TCRdb lists only in-frame clones, some missing. The profile shows roughly 100,000 clones, 79% of them singletons. The sample was peripheral blood. The receptors were sampled from a woman older than 75 with active or convalescent COVID-19.

The V call is TRBV2, the J call TRBJ1-2, with 7 positions matching TRBD1. The V and J ends lost 6 bases and 6 bases, in that order; junction bases with no gene match: 10. This CDR3 has 14 residues. Germline V gene data show CDR1 as SNHLY and CDR2 as FYNNEI. The CDR3 coding sequence is TGTGCCAGCAGACGGGACAGTACATGGAATGGCTACACCTTC. Translating gives CASRRDSTWNGYTF.

V and J are TRBV2 and TRBJ2-3; 9 bases line up with TRBD1. The CDR3 has 14 amino acids. Per the germline V gene, CDR1 is SNHLY and CDR2 is FYNNEI. V was clipped by 4 bases and J by 5 bases; unmatched bases: 4. The CDR3 DNA sequence: TGTGCCAGCAGTGCGGACAGGGGTAAAGATACGCAGTATTTT. The encoded protein is CASSADRGKDTQYF.

The chain employs TRBV2 and TRBJ1-5, with TRBD1 identical over 8 bases. Per germline, CDR1 SNHLY and CDR2 FYNNEI. The CDR3 length is 14 residues. After removal of 4 bases from V and 4 bases from J, the junction contained 3 bases not matched to a gene. The CDR3 DNA reads as TGTGCCAGCAGTGGACAGGGGCAAAATCAGCCCCAGCATTTT. Encoded protein: CASSGQGQNQPQHF. Using reference TRBV2 and TRBJ1-5 for the parts outside the CDR3, the full variable domain is EPEVTQTPSHQVTQMGQEVILRCVPISNHLYFYWYRQILGQKVEFLVSFYNNEISEKSEIFDDQFSVERPDGSNFTLKIRSTKLEDSAMYFCASSGQGQNQPQHFGDGTRLSIL.

This clone was recorded once. This chain joins TRBV7-2 and TRBJ2-7; D is perhaps TRBD2 (6 bases). The CDR3 runs 15 residues. CDR1 is SGHTA, CDR2 FQGNSA, per germline. V was cut by 3 bases and J by 2 bases, with 14 bases left in between. The CDR3: CASSFSGTRTYEQYF. The CDR3 DNA sequence: TGTGCCAGCAGCTTTTCAGGGACTCGAACCTACGAGCAGTACTTC.

The CDR3 loop reads CASSPPGLRVGNEQFF. In DNA form, the CDR3 reads TGTGCCAGCAGCCCTCCGGGACTCCGCGTAGGGAATGAGCAGTTCTTC. The chain carries TRBV7-8 and TRBJ2-1, with D perhaps matching TRBD2 (6 bases). V lost 5 bases, J lost 7 bases, and 21 bases lay in between. CDR1 SGHVS and CDR2 FQNEAQ come from the germline V gene. CDR3 length: 16 amino acids.

In its sample, this clone was seen a few times. The chain links TRBV7-8 to TRBJ2-2; TRBD1 matches 10 bases. Trimming cost V 0 bases and J 4 bases; bases outside gene matches: 2. The CDR3 is 16 residues long. Germline V lookup: CDR1 SGHVS, CDR2 FQNEAQ. The CDR3: CASSLAGTGVTGELFF. CDR3 in DNA: TGTGCCAGCAGCTTAGCCGGGACAGGGGTCACCGGGGAGCTGTTTTTT. Full variable domain (missing parts from reference TRBV7-8 and TRBJ2-2): GAGVSQSPRYKVAKRGQDVALRCDPISGHVSLFWYQQALGQGPEFLTYFQNEAQLDKSGLPSDRFFAERPEGSVSTLKIQRTQQEDSAVYLCASSLAGTGVTGELFFGEGSRLTVL.

The chain recombines TRBV6-6 with TRBJ2-1, with 10 bases that match TRBD1. This CDR3 is built from 16 residues. Germline assignment: CDR1 MNHNY and CDR2 SVGAGI (reference sequence). The ends lost 4 bases at V and 4 bases at J; junction bases unmatched: 7. Here the CDR3 reads CASSLFRDRGYNEQFF. For the CDR3, the DNA is TGTGCCAGCAGTTTATTCCGGGACAGGGGTTACAATGAGCAGTTCTTC.

To note about this clone: In the same sample, other DNA sequences code for this CDR3. This chain uses TRBV2 with TRBJ1-5, with 11 bases aligning to TRBD1. The V gene end was trimmed by 6 bases and the J gene end by 4 bases; junction bases not matched to a gene: 2. This CDR3 spans 14 amino acids. Germline loops: CDR1 SNHLY, CDR2 FYNNEI. CDR3 coding DNA: TGTGCCAGCAGCGGGACAGGGGGTAATCAGCCCCAGCATTTT. It yields the protein CASSGTGGNQPQHF.

This rearrangement joins TRBV5-1 to TRBJ2-7; 10 bases agree with TRBD1. CDR1 and CDR2 (germline): SGHRS, YFSETQ. V shed 7 bases and J 5 bases; nucleotides not matched to a gene: 9. This CDR3 comprises 14 residues. DNA for the CDR3: TGCGCCAGCGCTCAGGGACAGGGGCTAAACGAGCAGTACTTC. Encoded protein: CASAQGQGLNEQYF. Together with reference TRBV5-1 and TRBJ2-7, the CDR3 gives the full variable domain: KAGVTQTPRYLIKTRGQQVTLSCSPISGHRSVSWYQQTPGQGLQFLFEYFSETQRNKGNFPGRFSGRQFSNSRSEMNVSTLELGDSALYLCASAQGQGLNEQYFGPGTRLTVT.

CDR3 sequence reads: CASASGTAFYNEQFF. The CDR3 bases are TGTGCCAGCGCCTCCGGGACAGCCTTCTACAATGAGCAGTTCTTC. The chain links TRBV7-2 to TRBJ2-1; 7 bases line up with TRBD1. The germline V gene encodes CDR1 SGHTA and CDR2 FQGNSA. J was trimmed by 3 bases and V by 8 bases; bases with no gene match: 10. This CDR3 spans 15 amino acids. Using reference TRBV7-2 and TRBJ2-1 for the parts outside the CDR3, the full variable domain is GAGVSQSPSNKVTEKGKDVELRCDPISGHTALYWYRQSLGQGLEFLIYFQGNSAPDKSGLPSDRFSAERTGGSVSTLTIQRTQQEDSAVYLCASASGTAFYNEQFFGPGTRLTVL.

The chain has TRBV20-1 and TRBJ2-1, with 12 bases identical to TRBD2. Germline CDR1 and CDR2: DFQATT and SNEGSKA (reference sequence). The CDR3 is 18 residues long. Trimming cost V 3 bases and J 7 bases; bases outside gene matches: 16. CDR3 sequence (DNA): TGCAGTGCTAGTGATCTCGGACTAGCGGGAAGGGGAGGGAATGAGCAGTTCTTC. Translating it yields CSASDLGLAGRGGNEQFF.

Of note for this clone: One junction end disagrees with the germline gene, perhaps due to a read error. This rearrangement joins TRBV5-1 to TRBJ2-2; possible D gene TRBD1, 6 bases. Per the germline V gene, CDR1 is SGHRS and CDR2 is YFSETQ. The CDR3 runs to 15 residues. The CDR3 here is CASSWQGFESGELFF. In DNA, the CDR3 is TGTGCCAGCAGCTGGCAGGGGTTCGAGTCCGGGGAGCTGTTTTTT.

This clone was detected only a few times. The genes are TRBV5-6 and TRBJ2-7; D call uncertain. Germline V lookup: CDR1 SGHDT, CDR2 YYEEEE. Trimming removed 1 base from V and 5 bases from J, with 16 bases in between. This CDR3 has 15 amino acids. The CDR3 sequence is CASSLRYPGFHEQYF. Here the CDR3 DNA reads TGTGCCAGCAGCTTGAGATATCCAGGTTTCCACGAGCAGTACTTC.

This chain joins TRBV12-2 and TRBJ2-1; the table's TRBD2 call for D was not verified on the DNA. TRBV12-2 is listed as a pseudogene. There are 17 residues in the CDR3. CDR3 sequence: CASRLGGNGLEYNEQFF. Here the CDR3 DNA reads TGTGCAAGTCGCTTAGGAGGTAACGGACTCGAATACAATGAGCAGTTCTTC.

The rearrangement links TRBV9 to TRBJ2-7, with a tentative D call TRBD1 (5 bases). V was cut by 2 bases and J by 4 bases, with 13 bases left in between. The CDR3 is made up of 14 amino acids. The V gene's germline CDR1 is SGDLS and CDR2 YYNGEE. In DNA form, the CDR3 reads TGTGCCAGCAGCGTTTCCGGACAATCGTACGAGCAGTACTTC. Its protein is CASSVSGQSYEQYF.

CDR3 nucleotide sequence: TGTGCCAGCAGCGTAGGGACTATGACAGGGGTGGATGAAAAACTGTTTTTT. It yields the protein CASSVGTMTGVDEKLFF. The chain carries TRBV9 and TRBJ1-4, with 8 nucleotides matching TRBD1. This CDR3 comprises 17 residues. Germline V gene data show CDR1 as SGDLS and CDR2 as YYNGEE. V trimming: 0 bases; J trimming: 6 bases; junction bases outside the gene matches: 10.

This chain links TRBV10-1 with TRBJ2-7, with 11 bases fitting TRBD2. The V gene end was trimmed by 9 bases and the J gene end by 0 bases; junction bases not matched to a gene: 1. The CDR3 is 13 amino acids. Germline CDR1 reads WNHNN; CDR2 reads SYGVQD (reference sequence). CDR3 protein: CARGTSGSYEQYF. In nucleotides, the CDR3 is TGCGCCAGGGGGACTAGCGGCTCCTACGAGCAGTACTTC.

This chain joins TRBV9 and TRBJ2-2, with D perhaps TRBD2 (7 bases). Per the germline V gene, CDR1 is SGDLS and CDR2 is YYNGEE. Trimming shortened V by 4 bases and J by 6 bases, and 22 bases separated the two germline ends. CDR3 length: 17 residues. The chain's CDR3 is CASSQNPRGRGSGELFF. The CDR3 DNA reads as TGTGCCAGCAGCCAAAATCCGAGGGGGAGGGGTTCCGGGGAGCTGTTTTTT.

V and J are TRBV5-5 and TRBJ2-1, with D maybe TRBD1 (6 bases). This CDR3 has 13 residues. The V end was cut by 4 bases, the J end by 4 bases, with 9 bases between. CDR1 is SGHKS and CDR2 is YYEKEE in the germline V gene (reference sequence). CDR3 DNA sequence: TGTGCCAGCAGCCTGGGACATTACAATGAGCAGTTCTTC. Translated: CASSLGHYNEQFF.

The chain carries TRBV7-2 and TRBJ2-3, with 14 bases aligning to TRBD2. This CDR3 region has 16 residues. With 5 bases clipped from V and 4 bases from J, the junction kept 5 bases outside the gene matches. Germline V lookup: CDR1 SGHTA, CDR2 FQGNSA. In DNA form, the CDR3 reads TGTGCCAGCAGCGGAGGGACTAGCGGGAGTGCAGATACGCAGTATTTT. It yields the protein CASSGGTSGSADTQYF.

The rearrangement uses TRBV5-6 and TRBJ2-5; 8 nucleotides line up with TRBD2. CDR1 and CDR2 from the germline V gene are SGHDT and YYEEEE. CDR3 size: 16 residues. With 0 bases clipped from V and 5 bases from J, the junction kept 9 bases outside the gene matches. The CDR3 DNA is TGTGCCAGCAGCTTGGATACTAGCGGACGCCAGGAGACCCAGTACTTC. Its translation: CASSLDTSGRQETQYF.

This chain uses TRBV19 with TRBJ1-1; D is uncertain. CDR1 LNHDA and CDR2 SQIVND come from the germline V gene (reference sequence). V was trimmed by 4 bases and J by 0 bases, leaving 9 bases between them. The CDR3 is 14 residues long. CDR3 DNA: TGTGCCAGTAGTACCCAGATGATGAACACTGAAGCTTTCTTT. This gives the protein CASSTQMMNTEAFF.

The V gene is TRBV24-1, the J gene TRBJ2-1, with D possibly being TRBD2 (6 bases). This CDR3 has 15 amino acids. Germline V gives CDR1 KGHDR, CDR2 SFDVKD. The V and J ends lost 6 bases and 2 bases respectively, with 13 bases between them. DNA of the CDR3: TGTGCCACCAGTAGTCCGGGGGACGCCTACAATGAGCAGTTCTTC. This encodes CATSSPGDAYNEQFF.

V and J are TRBV9 and TRBJ2-1, with 9 bases identical to TRBD2. Germline CDR1 reads SGDLS; CDR2 reads YYNGEE. Trimming cost V 1 base and J 4 bases; bases outside gene matches: 6. The CDR3 consists of 16 residues. In nucleotides, the CDR3 is TGTGCCAGCAGCGTAATCTCTAGCGGGACTTACAATGAGCAGTTCTTC. Translating it yields CASSVISSGTYNEQFF.

V is TRBV5-1 and J is TRBJ2-7; possibly TRBD1 for D (5 bases). This CDR3 is 15 amino acids long. CDR1 is SGHRS, CDR2 YFSETQ, per germline. V lost 5 bases and J lost 0, with 15 bases in between. CDR3 nucleotides: TGCGCCAGCAGACCGACAGTGTCAAGCTCCTACGAGCAGTACTTC. Translating it yields CASRPTVSSSYEQYF.

Comments on this clone: Its ends do not fully match the called genes, so a read error is possible. V and J are TRBV5-1 and TRBJ2-1; possibly TRBD1 for D (6 bases). Germline V gene lookup returns CDR1 SGHRS and CDR2 YFSETQ. CDR3 length: 15 amino acids. CDR3 coding DNA: TGTGCCAGCAGCCAACAGGGAGTTTGGGTGGATGAGCAGTTCTTC. This gives the protein CASSQQGVWVDEQFF.

This CDR3 is CSVVTGIGSYEQYF. The CDR3 coding sequence is TGCAGCGTAGTCACAGGGATCGGGTCCTACGAGCAGTACTTC. The genes are TRBV29-1 and TRBJ2-7; maybe TRBD1 (6 bases). CDR3 length: 14 amino acids. Per germline, CDR1 SQVTM and CDR2 ANQGSEA. The V and J ends lost 6 bases and 1 base respectively, with 16 bases between them.

The CDR3 region is CASSVTRMADTQYF. As DNA, the CDR3 is TGTGCCAGCAGCGTTACTAGGATGGCAGATACGCAGTATTTT. The genes are TRBV2 and TRBJ2-3; possible D gene TRBD2, 5 bases. Germline CDR1 is SNHLY and CDR2 is FYNNEI. V lost 6 bases, J lost 4 bases, and 14 bases lay in between. The CDR3 length is 14 residues. The whole variable domain, remainder taken from reference TRBV2 and TRBJ2-3, is EPEVTQTPSHQVTQMGQEVILRCVPISNHLYFYWYRQILGQKVEFLVSFYNNEISEKSEIFDDQFSVERPDGSNFTLKIRSTKLEDSAMYFCASSVTRMADTQYFGPGTRLTVL.

The chain has TRBV19 and TRBJ1-1; D is possibly TRBD1 (6 bases). The germline V gene has CDR1 LNHDA and CDR2 SQIVND (reference sequence). The CDR3 extends over 13 amino acids. Trimming left V 5 bases short and J 5 bases short, with 12 bases between. CDR3 DNA sequence: TGTGCCAGTAGTCCTACGAGGGGGACTGAAGCTTTCTTT. It encodes CASSPTRGTEAFF.

The J gene is TRBJ1-6, the V gene TRBV28; TRBD1 matches 8 bases. V lost 5 bases, J lost 10 bases, and 10 bases stayed unmatched. Germline V gene lookup returns CDR1 MDHEN and CDR2 SYDVKM. There are 15 residues in the CDR3. CDR3 loop: CASSTPGRGHSPLHF. In nucleotides, the CDR3 is TGTGCCAGCAGTACCCCCGGCAGGGGGCACTCACCCCTCCACTTT. The complete variable domain, with remaining parts taken from reference TRBV28 and TRBJ1-6, reads DVKVTQSSRYLVKRTGEKVFLECVQDMDHENMFWYRQDPGLGLRLIYFSYDVKMKEKGDIPEGYSVSREKKERFSLILESASTNQTSMYLCASSTPGRGHSPLHFGNGTRLTVT.

The gene calls are TRBV19 and TRBJ1-2; 7 bases match TRBD1. This CDR3 comprises 14 residues. The trim removed 10 bases at V and 7 bases at J, leaving 15 bases unmatched. The germline CDR1 and CDR2 sequences are LNHDA and SQIVND (reference sequence). CDR3 coding DNA: TGTGCCACCTCCGTGAGGGACAGAACCAGTGGCTACACCTTC. Translating it yields CATSVRDRTSGYTF.

This chain links TRBV19 with TRBJ1-6; 10 bases are a match to TRBD1. CDR1 and CDR2 from the germline V gene are LNHDA and SQIVND (reference sequence). The CDR3 extends over 13 amino acids. Trimming cost V 8 bases and J 6 bases; bases outside gene matches: 1. CDR3 loop: CASGDRGNSPLHF. CDR3 in DNA: TGTGCCAGTGGGGACAGGGGTAATTCACCCCTCCACTTT.